Below, 14 T cell receptor beta chains from the same sample are listed, as sequenced in a study of Ad26.COV2.S vaccination and SARS-CoV-2 variants. As for treatment: roughly 18 received Ad26.COV2.S at low or high dose, single or two shots; several received placebo; per-sample allocation not given. At day 63 after the first vaccine or placebo injection, samples were drawn. Clones were sequenced by immunoSEQ multiplex PCR, and TCRdb holds only the in-frame ones, with some missing. Seen here are 250,000 to 300,000 clones, 80% to 90% observed once, and the top ten hold around 3%. The sample in question was peripheral blood, obtained in a trial of Ad26.COV2.S vaccine versus placebo. All receptors come from a person between 18 and 65 years old who received the Ad26.COV2.S COVID-19 vaccine or a placebo.

The CDR3 DNA sequence: TGTGCCAGCAGCTTTCGGGACAGCGTGAACACTGAAGCTTTCTTT. This codes for CASSFRDSVNTEAFF. V and J are TRBV11-2 and TRBJ1-1, with 7 positions matching TRBD1. There are 15 residues in the CDR3. The V gene end was trimmed by 3 bases and the J gene end by 0 bases; junction bases not matched to a gene: 4. Germline V gene lookup returns CDR1 SGHAT and CDR2 FQNNGV.

The V call is TRBV6-5, the J call TRBJ2-7; TRBD2 matches at 10 bases. Per germline, CDR1 MNHEY and CDR2 SVGAGI. V shed 5 bases and J 4 bases; nucleotides not matched to a gene: 8. The CDR3 is 15 residues long. CDR3 amino acids: CASSSTGLAKYEQYF. The CDR3, as DNA: TGTGCCAGCAGTAGCACGGGACTAGCGAAGTACGAGCAGTACTTC.

The J gene is TRBJ1-1, the V gene TRBV5-1; weak D call: TRBD1 (5 bases). V lost 4 bases, J lost 4 bases, and 14 bases lay in between. Germline CDR1 is SGHRS and CDR2 is YFSETQ. CDR3 length: 14 amino acids. The CDR3 DNA reads as TGCGCCAGCAGCCATAAGACAGACGGCACTGAAGCTTTCTTT. Translation: CASSHKTDGTEAFF.

The chain joins TRBV6-1 to TRBJ1-5; D call uncertain. The germline V gene encodes CDR1 MNHNS and CDR2 SASEGT. V was cut by 2 bases and J by 5 bases, with 13 bases left in between. The CDR3 runs to 15 residues. CDR3 DNA: TGTGCCAGCAGTGAATGGAGGCAGATAGATCAGCCCCAGCATTTT. Protein product: CASSEWRQIDQPQHF.

This clone was recorded only once. CDR3 amino acids: CASSFGTGSQRDNSPLHF. As DNA, the CDR3 is TGTGCCAGCAGCTTCGGGACAGGCAGCCAAAGAGATAATTCACCCCTCCACTTT. The chain carries TRBV7-8 and TRBJ1-6, with 8 bases matching TRBD1. With V trimmed by 3 bases and J by 5 bases, 12 bases remained unmatched. Germline values: CDR1 SGHVS, CDR2 FQNEAQ. The CDR3 sequence is 18 residues long. Drawing the rest from reference TRBV7-8 and TRBJ1-6, the complete variable domain is GAGVSQSPRYKVAKRGQDVALRCDPISGHVSLFWYQQALGQGPEFLTYFQNEAQLDKSGLPSDRFFAERPEGSVSTLKIQRTQQEDSAVYLCASSFGTGSQRDNSPLHFGNGTRLTVT.

In nucleotides, the CDR3 is TGTGCCAGTAGCCTTGCCCCGGGACAGAACTATGGCTACACCTTC. It yields the protein CASSLAPGQNYGYTF. The chain uses TRBV19 and TRBJ1-2; 7 nucleotides agree with TRBD1. This CDR3 has 15 amino acids. The V segment lost 6 bases and the J segment 2 bases; nucleotides outside the gene matches: 9. Germline-derived CDR1 and CDR2 are LNHDA and SQIVND (reference sequence).

This chain connects TRBV9 to TRBJ2-2; D unresolved. Trimming removed 3 bases from V and 3 bases from J, with 15 bases in between. Germline CDR1 reads SGDLS; CDR2 reads YYNGEE. The CDR3 consists of 16 residues. CDR3 sequence (DNA): TGTGCCAGCAGCGCAAGACAAGGGTGGGACACCGGGGAGCTGTTTTTT. Amino acid sequence: CASSARQGWDTGELFF.

This chain links TRBV7-6 with TRBJ1-2; D is unclear. The ends were cut back, 1 base at V and 3 bases at J, with 12 bases in the middle. Germline CDR1 and CDR2: SGHVS and FNYEAQ. The CDR3 is made up of 15 amino acids. CDR3: CASSLGSGFDYGYTF. CDR3 DNA sequence: TGTGCCAGCAGCTTAGGTTCGGGGTTCGACTATGGCTACACCTTC.

The chain employs TRBV28 and TRBJ2-7, with 9 bases fitting TRBD1. The CDR3 has 15 amino acids. Germline V gives CDR1 MDHEN, CDR2 SYDVKM. V lost 7 bases, J lost 1 base, and 8 bases stayed unmatched. CDR3 DNA: TGTGCCAGCACTAAGACAGGGGGTCGATCCTACGAGCAGTACTTC. It specifies CASTKTGGRSYEQYF. Full variable domain (outside the CDR3, taken from reference TRBV28 and TRBJ2-7): DVKVTQSSRYLVKRTGEKVFLECVQDMDHENMFWYRQDPGLGLRLIYFSYDVKMKEKGDIPEGYSVSREKKERFSLILESASTNQTSMYLCASTKTGGRSYEQYFGPGTRLTVT.

This clone was counted a single time. The chain is built from TRBV5-1 and TRBJ1-4; D perhaps matches TRBD1 (6 bases). Germline CDR1 SGHRS, CDR2 YFSETQ. V lost 3 bases, J lost 0 bases, and 12 bases lay in between. This CDR3 comprises 16 residues. The CDR3 DNA reads as TGCGCCAGCAGCTCGAACAGGGATTCAACTAATGAAAAACTGTTTTTT. This gives the protein CASSSNRDSTNEKLFF.

This sequence joins TRBV6-6 and TRBJ2-3; D ambiguous. Germline CDR1 reads MNHNY; CDR2 reads SVGAGI (reference sequence). Trimming took off 5 bases at V and 0 bases at J, with 9 bases between the two ends. The CDR3 extends over 14 amino acids. The CDR3 DNA is TGTGCCAGCAGTAGAGGTGGGAGCACAGATACGCAGTATTTT. As protein: CASSRGGSTDTQYF.

The V call is TRBV27, the J call TRBJ2-7, with D perhaps TRBD1 or TRBD2 (6 bases each). Trimming shortened V by 5 bases and J by 1 base, and 18 bases separated the two germline ends. CDR3 size: 16 residues. Per germline, CDR1 MNHEY and CDR2 SMNVEV (reference sequence). The CDR3 nucleotides are TGTGCCAGCAGTCCTACCAGGGGAAGCGGGTCCTACGAGCAGTACTTC. Its translation is CASSPTRGSGSYEQYF.

The chain joins TRBV4-2 to TRBJ2-7, with D possibly TRBD1 on 6 matching bases. Trimming pared 0 bases from V and 0 bases from J, leaving 15 bases between. This CDR3 is built from 17 residues. Germline assignment: CDR1 LGHNA and CDR2 YNFKEQ. Here the CDR3 reads CASSQDHRTESSYEQYF. The CDR3 bases are TGTGCCAGCAGCCAAGATCATAGGACAGAGAGCTCCTACGAGCAGTACTTC.

The chain recombines TRBV30 with TRBJ2-7; D possibly corresponds to TRBD2 (6 bases). The ends were cut back, 5 bases at V and 4 bases at J, with 9 bases in the middle. Germline V CDR1 and CDR2: GTSNPN, SVGIG (reference sequence). There are 11 residues in the CDR3. The DNA of the CDR3 is TGTGCCTGGGGGGGACTTTACGAGCAGTACTTC. This encodes CAWGGLYEQYF.